This TCR beta chain was documented in a study of shared clonotypes between healthy human individuals. Study at large: With ages of 18 to 49, the donors were a couple of women and a few men. Study-level results: Rarefaction indicated that sorted-subset sequencing remained incomplete although depth was large. Relative to clonotypes present in all four donors, those not shared had lower generation probabilities.

V trimming: 6 bases; J trimming: 5 bases; junction bases outside the gene matches: 10. The CDR3 contains 16 residues. Germline V CDR1 and CDR2: MDHEN, SYDVKM. Assay used: immunoSEQ multiplex PCR; TCRdb lists only in-frame clones, some missing. The table shows hundreds of thousands of clones, with 90% to 96% occurring only once. With respect to this clone: Its antigen is still unknown.

The sample consisted of naive CD4+ T cells sorted from blood. Subset described: CD45RA+ positively selected. This receptor was taken from a woman aged 25-40 years in good health. The rearrangement uses TRBV28 and TRBJ2-5; 12 bases fit TRBD2. This CDR3 reads CASRRASGRAGETQYF. Written as DNA, the CDR3 is TGTGCCAGCAGGCGAGCTAGCGGGAGGGCCGGGGAGACCCAGTACTTC.